The sequence of this TCR beta chain was determined in a study of blood T cell repertoires in COVID-19. Overall study: COVID-19 samples collected from the United States, Italy and Spain covered acute and convalescent phases. Nucleic acid was either cDNA or gDNA, and it came from T cells, B-cell-depleted T cells, or PBMCs.

Study processing details: The assay estimated nucleated cells by amplifying reference gene primers. Only in-frame clones appear in the TCRdb table, and some are missing; sequencing was by immunoSEQ multiplex PCR. V, J and clone size reflect that table, while D and trimming were determined from the DNA. The repertoire holds 55,000 to 75,000 clones, with 85% to 90% as singletons. Trimming removed 4 bases at V and 2 bases at J, with 15 bases between. Germline V gene data show CDR1 as SQVTM and CDR2 as ANQGSEA. The CDR3 totals 15 residues. The sample consisted of peripheral blood. The chain combines TRBV29-1 with TRBJ2-1; D not certain. The TCR sequence derives from a human donor with active COVID-19. The donor label of this sample is uncertain. Here the CDR3 DNA reads TGCAGCGTTGTGGTCTTAGAAAACGCCTACAATGAGCAGTTCTTC. It translates to CSVVVLENAYNEQFF.